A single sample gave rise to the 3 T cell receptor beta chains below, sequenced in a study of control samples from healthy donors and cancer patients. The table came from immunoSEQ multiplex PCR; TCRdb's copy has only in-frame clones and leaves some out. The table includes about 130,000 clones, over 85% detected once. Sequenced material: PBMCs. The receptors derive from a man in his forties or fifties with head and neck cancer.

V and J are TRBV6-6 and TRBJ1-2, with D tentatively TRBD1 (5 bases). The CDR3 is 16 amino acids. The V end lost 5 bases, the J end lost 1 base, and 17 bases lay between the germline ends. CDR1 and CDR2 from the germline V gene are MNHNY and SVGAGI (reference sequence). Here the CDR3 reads CASSAGRQRINYGYTF. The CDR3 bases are TGTGCCAGCAGTGCGGGGAGACAGCGAATTAACTATGGCTACACCTTC.

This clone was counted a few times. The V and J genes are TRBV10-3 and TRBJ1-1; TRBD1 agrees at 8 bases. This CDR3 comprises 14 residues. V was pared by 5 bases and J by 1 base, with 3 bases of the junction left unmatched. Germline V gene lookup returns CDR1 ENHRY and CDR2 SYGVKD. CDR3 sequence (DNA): TGTGCCATCAGTAGACAGGGGCAGAACACTGAAGCTTTCTTT. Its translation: CAISRQGQNTEAFF.

The CDR3 region has the DNA TGTGCCAGCAGCTTAGCTATCAAGTACAATGAGCAGTTCTTC. It codes for CASSLAIKYNEQFF. The chain combines TRBV7-2 with TRBJ2-1; D unresolved. The germline CDR1 and CDR2 sequences are SGHTA and FQGNSA. The ends were cut back, 0 bases at V and 4 bases at J, with 7 bases in the middle. This CDR3 spans 14 amino acids.